Below, 26 T cell receptor beta chains from the same sample are listed, as sequenced in a study of shared clonotypes between healthy human individuals. Generated by immunoSEQ multiplex PCR, the TCRdb table keeps only in-frame clones and is missing some. The profile covers hundreds of thousands of clones, with 74% appearing a single time and 1.7% taken by the ten largest. Sample: memory CD4+ T cells sorted from blood. As for subset: CD45RA-negative fraction. These receptors originate from a woman in her 30s in good health.

This clone was seen only a few times. Different DNA sequences within this sample yield the same CDR3. The chain links TRBV20-1 to TRBJ2-1, with D hard to call. V lost 6 bases, J lost 2 bases, and 5 bases lay in between. This CDR3 has 11 residues. Germline values: CDR1 DFQATT, CDR2 SNEGSKA (reference sequence). Here the CDR3 DNA reads TGCAGTGCCAGACCCTACAATGAGCAGTTCTTC. This translates into CSARPYNEQFF.

This chain uses TRBV5-6 with TRBJ2-7; 15 bases map to TRBD2. CDR3 length: 18 residues. Unmatched junction bases numbered 9, after V lost 4 bases and J lost 1 base. Per germline, CDR1 SGHDT and CDR2 YYEEEE. CDR3 residues: CASSHGLAGGLKSYEQYF. The CDR3 DNA is TGTGCCAGCAGCCATGGACTAGCGGGAGGGCTCAAGTCCTACGAGCAGTACTTC.

The chain combines TRBV5-6 with TRBJ2-1; D may be TRBD1 or TRBD2 (6 bases each). Germline V gene data show CDR1 as SGHDT and CDR2 as YYEEEE. The CDR3 runs 16 residues. Between the trimmed V and J ends, which lost 0 bases and 3 bases, there was a span of 13 bases. The CDR3 spells CASSLVGGTNYNEQFF. The CDR3 nucleotides are TGTGCCAGCAGCTTGGTTGGGGGGACAAACTACAATGAGCAGTTCTTC.

The chain combines TRBV19 with TRBJ1-1; 7 bases align to TRBD1. Per the germline V gene, CDR1 is LNHDA and CDR2 is SQIVND (reference sequence). V was clipped by 4 bases and J by 0 bases; unmatched bases: 5. CDR3 length: 15 residues. The CDR3, as DNA: TGTGCCAGTAGTACCATAACAGGGGTGAACACTGAAGCTTTCTTT. As protein: CASSTITGVNTEAFF.

In this sample, this clone turned up many times. The rearrangement links TRBV25-1 to TRBJ1-5, with D hard to call. V was shortened by 5 bases and J by 0 bases, with 8 bases between the two germline ends. The germline gives CDR1 MGHDK, CDR2 SYGVNS. The CDR3 extends over 14 amino acids. CDR3 in amino acids: CASSHEDSNQPQHF. CDR3 in DNA: TGTGCCAGCAGTCACGAGGATAGCAATCAGCCCCAGCATTTT.

This chain links TRBV7-2 with TRBJ1-3; D remains unclear. The V gene lost 2 bases and the J gene lost 4 bases, with 12 bases spanning the gap. CDR1 and CDR2 (germline): SGHTA, FQGNSA. The CDR3 loop spans 15 amino acids. The CDR3, as DNA: TGTGCCAGCAGCTTAAGGCTGTTCGAAGGAAACACCATATATTTT. Its translation is CASSLRLFEGNTIYF.

This rearrangement joins TRBV27 to TRBJ2-3, with TRBD1 matching 7 bases. The ends lost 5 bases at V and 0 bases at J; junction bases unmatched: 5. The CDR3 is 15 residues long. Germline assignment: CDR1 MNHEY and CDR2 SMNVEV (reference sequence). The CDR3 is CASSGWDRSTDTQYF. CDR3 bases: TGTGCCAGCAGTGGTTGGGACAGAAGCACAGATACGCAGTATTTT.

The genes are TRBV15 and TRBJ2-5, with D hard to call. CDR1 and CDR2 from the germline V gene are LNHNV and YYDKDF (reference sequence). V was pared by 3 bases and J by 1 base, with 6 bases between. The CDR3 is 13 amino acids. The CDR3 here is CATSSQLQETQYF. The CDR3 coding sequence is TGTGCCACCAGCAGCCAGCTCCAAGAGACCCAGTACTTC.

The gene calls are TRBV7-9 and TRBJ2-5; D is uncertain. The V end was cut by 5 bases, the J end by 2 bases, with 12 bases between. Germline lookup yields CDR1 SEHNR and CDR2 FQNEAQ (reference sequence). The CDR3 covers 14 residues. CDR3 in DNA: TGTGCCAGCAGCCTCCGTTTCGGACAAGAGACCCAGTACTTC. This codes for CASSLRFGQETQYF. The full variable domain, its missing parts supplied by reference TRBV7-9 and TRBJ2-5, is DTGVSQNPRHKITKRGQNVTFRCDPISEHNRLYWYRQTLGQGPEFLTYFQNEAQLEKSRLLSDRFSAERPKGSFSTLEIQRTEQGDSAMYLCASSLRFGQETQYFGPGTRLLVL.

The chain couples TRBV7-9 to TRBJ1-3; no clear D. V was cut by 5 bases and J by 2 bases, with 22 bases left in between. From germline, CDR1 is SEHNR and CDR2 FQNEAQ (reference sequence). The CDR3 length is 18 residues. The CDR3 sequence: CASSGSLGPPGPGNTIYF. The CDR3 nucleotides read TGTGCCAGCAGCGGTTCGCTAGGGCCACCGGGCCCTGGAAACACCATATATTTT.

The V and J genes are TRBV6-1 and TRBJ2-3; 8 bases agree with TRBD2. V was pared by 3 bases and J by 5 bases, with 13 bases of the junction left unmatched. The CDR3 runs to 17 residues. Per the germline V gene, CDR1 is MNHNS and CDR2 is SASEGT. CDR3 bases: TGTGCCAGCAGTGAGCCAGCGGGGGCTAGAACGGGAGATACGCAGTATTTT. It encodes CASSEPAGARTGDTQYF.

The V call is TRBV27, the J call TRBJ2-1, with D possibly TRBD2 on 6 matching bases. The CDR3 has 15 amino acids. CDR1 and CDR2 from the germline V gene are MNHEY and SMNVEV (reference sequence). The ends were cut back, 3 bases at V and 4 bases at J, with 13 bases in the middle. DNA of the CDR3: TGTGCCAGCAGTTTGGAACTGGGGGGTTACAATGAGCAGTTCTTC. Translating gives CASSLELGGYNEQFF.

V gene TRBV10-1 combines with J gene TRBJ1-1, with D perhaps matching TRBD1 (5 bases). Germline V lookup: CDR1 WNHNN, CDR2 SYGVQD (reference sequence). This CDR3 is built from 14 residues. Trimming left V 2 bases short and J 4 bases short, with 11 bases between. CDR3: CASSEGQGPTEAFF. For the CDR3, the DNA is TGCGCCAGCAGTGAGGGCCAGGGACCCACTGAAGCTTTCTTT.

The rearrangement joins TRBV28 to TRBJ2-6; tentatively, D is TRBD2 (5 bases). The CDR3 has 15 amino acids. Trimming removed 2 bases at V and 5 bases at J, with 10 bases between. The germline CDR1 and CDR2 sequences are MDHEN and SYDVKM. The CDR3 nucleotides are TGTGCCAGCAGTTTAGAGCGGTTGCGGGCCAACGTCCTGACTTTC. Protein: CASSLERLRANVLTF.

CDR3 DNA: TGTGCCAGCAGCCTTGGCCAGGGGGCGCAAAATGAAAAACTGTTTTTT. It encodes CASSLGQGAQNEKLFF. This chain joins TRBV9 and TRBJ1-4, with 8 bases matching TRBD1. Germline CDR1 is SGDLS and CDR2 is YYNGEE. The CDR3 is 16 residues long. Losses at the gene ends were 4 bases for V and 5 bases for J; bases not matched to a gene: 10.

As concerns this clone: The same CDR3 is also encoded by other DNA sequences in this sample. The J gene is TRBJ1-1, the V gene TRBV28, with a possible D match to TRBD1 (5 bases). CDR1 is MDHEN and CDR2 is SYDVKM in the germline V gene. V lost 3 bases to trimming and J lost 5 bases, with 13 bases between them. This CDR3 has 14 residues. The CDR3 nucleotides are TGTGCCAGCAGTTTGGGGGGAGGAGGGACTGAAGCTTTCTTT. It is translated as CASSLGGGGTEAFF.

In this sample, this clone turned up a few times. The chain has TRBV10-1 and TRBJ2-5; 7 bases align to TRBD1. CDR3 size: 13 residues. The V gene end was trimmed by 2 bases and the J gene end by 4 bases; junction bases not matched to a gene: 1. Looked up from germline, CDR1 is WNHNN and CDR2 is SYGVQD (reference sequence). The CDR3 bases are TGCGCCAGCAGTGAGCGACAGGGAGAGACCCAGTACTTC. Protein: CASSERQGETQYF.

The rearrangement uses TRBV6-6 and TRBJ1-2; TRBD1 aligns across 9 bases. This CDR3 is built from 14 residues. The trim removed 6 bases at V and 5 bases at J, leaving 7 bases unmatched. Germline lookup yields CDR1 MNHNY and CDR2 SVGAGI (reference sequence). The CDR3 is CASRRQGVGYGYTF. DNA for the CDR3: TGTGCCAGCAGGCGACAGGGGGTGGGATATGGCTACACCTTC.

The chain is built from TRBV25-1 and TRBJ1-1, with 7 bases aligning to TRBD1. V shed 3 bases, J shed 2 bases, and the junction held 3 bases outside the gene matches. Germline V gene sequence: CDR1 MGHDK, CDR2 SYGVNS. CDR3 length equals 14 residues. CDR3 loop: CASSEAGGNTEAFF. Written as DNA, the CDR3 is TGTGCCAGCAGTGAGGCAGGGGGTAACACTGAAGCTTTCTTT.

The rearrangement links TRBV30 to TRBJ1-5, with 10 positions matching TRBD1. V lost 2 bases, J lost 6 bases, and 13 bases stayed unmatched. The CDR3 sequence is 17 residues long. CDR1 is GTSNPN, CDR2 SVGIG, per germline (reference sequence). The CDR3 nucleotides are TGTGCCTGGAGTTCGGGGGACAGGGGACTCTCAGGTCAGCCCCAGCATTTT. Residues: CAWSSGDRGLSGQPQHF.

The rearrangement joins TRBV5-4 to TRBJ1-1, with 9 bases identical to TRBD1. The germline V gene encodes CDR1 SGHNT and CDR2 YYREEE (reference sequence). The CDR3 is made up of 15 amino acids. The J segment lost 4 bases and the V segment lost 4 bases, leaving 8 bases of the junction unmatched. The CDR3 region has the DNA TGTGCCAGCAGCCCTCAGGACAGGGGATTCACTGAAGCTTTCTTT. It translates to CASSPQDRGFTEAFF.

V is TRBV5-3 and J is TRBJ2-1; no reliable D call. TRBV5-3 falls under the ORF class, with uncertain function. Trimming left V 6 bases short and J 1 base short, with 8 bases between. The CDR3 extends over 13 amino acids. The CDR3 coding sequence is TGTGCCAGAAAAAGCAGTTCCTACAATGAGCAGTTCTTC. Amino acid sequence: CARKSSSYNEQFF.

As to this clone: Only one base separates this from a far larger clonotype, so it likely reflects a read error. In the same sample, other DNA sequences code for this CDR3. V and J are TRBV11-2 and TRBJ2-7; 7 bases agree with TRBD2. The CDR3 has 14 amino acids. Germline V gives CDR1 SGHAT, CDR2 FQNNGV. With V trimmed by 2 bases and J by 1 base, 2 bases remained unmatched. The CDR3 DNA is TGTGCCAGCAGCTTACAGCGGGATTCCTACGAGCAGTACTTC. Protein: CASSLQRDSYEQYF.

The J gene is TRBJ2-3, the V gene TRBV2; TRBD1 might be the D (6 bases). The germline V and J ends were trimmed by 5 bases and 4 bases, with 16 bases remaining between them. Germline-derived CDR1 and CDR2 are SNHLY and FYNNEI. CDR3 size: 15 residues. CDR3 in DNA: TGTGCCAGCAGTATCTCCTCCGCAGGGGCAGATACGCAGTATTTT. It is translated as CASSISSAGADTQYF.

This chain's CDR3 is CSAGTSGSQFF. DNA for the CDR3: TGCAGTGCTGGGACTAGCGGGTCACAGTTCTTC. This rearrangement joins TRBV20-1 to TRBJ2-1; 12 bases align to TRBD2. V was pared by 5 bases and J by 13 bases, with 3 bases of the junction left unmatched. This CDR3 region has 11 residues. In germline, CDR1 is DFQATT, CDR2 SNEGSKA (reference sequence).

The chain links TRBV27 to TRBJ2-7, with D perhaps matching TRBD2 (5 bases). Germline loops: CDR1 MNHEY, CDR2 SMNVEV (reference sequence). V was pared by 5 bases and J by 2 bases, with 16 bases between. This CDR3 spans 15 amino acids. The CDR3 spells CASSRRAPGPYEQYF. Here the CDR3 DNA reads TGTGCCAGCAGTAGGCGGGCCCCTGGACCCTACGAGCAGTACTTC.